Each of the 10 T cell receptor beta chains below was sequenced from the same sample in a study of blood T cells in healthy people across ages. Using a J-beta primer mix together with a sample-barcoded 5' primer, a second PCR was run for about 6 to 11 cycles. TCRdb recomputed calls from the 5' RACE reads with MiXCR, one row per CDR3 protein. Here the sample spans around 1,500,000 distinct CDR3 sequences, roughly 27% being singletons. Sequenced input: blood. These receptors all stem from a woman in her twenties or thirties in good health.

In regard to this clonotype: A much bigger clone sits one base away, suggesting this may be a read error. The gene calls are TRBV10-3 and TRBJ2-7, with TRBD1 identical over 7 bases. In germline, CDR1 is ENHRY, CDR2 SYGVKD. There are 14 residues in the CDR3. The trim removed 2 bases at V and 3 bases at J, leaving 4 bases unmatched. CDR3 coding DNA: TGTGCCATCAGTGAGGGGGGACAGCGCTACGAGCAGTACTTC. It encodes CAISEGGQRYEQYF.

The chain combines TRBV12-5 with TRBJ2-2; no clear D. This CDR3 comprises 15 residues. V was shortened by 5 bases and J by 7 bases, with 17 bases between the two germline ends. Per the germline V gene, CDR1 is LGHNT and CDR2 is FRNRAP. Written as DNA, the CDR3 is TGTGCTAGTGGTACTGCCCGAACTGACCACGGGGAGCTGTTTTTT. It yields the protein CASGTARTDHGELFF. The full variable domain, rest sourced from reference TRBV12-5 and TRBJ2-2, is DARVTQTPRHKVTEMGQEVTMRCQPILGHNTVFWYRQTMMQGLELLAYFRNRAPLDDSGMPKDRFSAEMPDATLATLKIQPSEPRDSAVYFCASGTARTDHGELFFGEGSRLTVL.

The V and J genes are TRBV13 and TRBJ2-5; D could derive from TRBD1 or TRBD2 (6 bases each). The CDR3 extends over 13 amino acids. V was shortened by 8 bases and J by 4 bases, with 14 bases between the two germline ends. Germline V gives CDR1 PRHDT, CDR2 FYEKMQ (reference sequence). The CDR3 nucleotides read TGTGCCAGCGGAGGGGGGCCAGGAGAGACCCAGTACTTC. This codes for CASGGGPGETQYF. Based on the CDR3 plus reference TRBV13 and TRBJ2-5, the full variable domain is AAGVIQSPRHLIKEKRETATLKCYPIPRHDTVYWYQQGPGQDPQFLISFYEKMQSDKGSIPDRFSAQQFSDYHSELNMSSLELGDSALYFCASGGGPGETQYFGPGTRLLVL.

This clonotype was seen at least ten times. This chain links TRBV20-1 with TRBJ2-7; 12 nucleotides match TRBD2. Germline V gene data show CDR1 as DFQATT and CDR2 as SNEGSKA (reference sequence). The J segment lost 1 base and the V segment lost 5 bases, leaving 6 bases of the junction unmatched. The CDR3 has 15 residues. The CDR3 DNA reads TGCAGTGCTGGAACTAGCGGGAGGCGATCCTACGAGCAGTACTTC. Its protein product is CSAGTSGRRSYEQYF.

The J gene is TRBJ2-3, the V gene TRBV7-2; D perhaps matches TRBD2 (6 bases). V dropped 4 bases and J dropped 2 bases, with 19 bases sitting between them. The CDR3 length is 17 residues. The V gene's germline CDR1 is SGHTA and CDR2 FQGNSA. For the CDR3, the DNA is TGTGCCAGCAGCTATCGCGGGGCGGGGACCGTCACAGATACGCAGTATTTT. Translating gives CASSYRGAGTVTDTQYF.

This clonotype has a handful of counts. The genes are TRBV20-1 and TRBJ1-1, with D uncertain. This CDR3 spans 14 amino acids. V was trimmed by 0 bases and J by 4 bases, leaving 12 bases between them. Germline V CDR1 and CDR2: DFQATT, SNEGSKA (reference sequence). The CDR3 region is CSARDREFTTEAFF. CDR3 nucleotide sequence: TGCAGTGCTAGAGATAGGGAGTTCACCACTGAAGCTTTCTTT.

About this clonotype: It may be a read error: a sequence one base away is much more abundant. The CDR3 here is CSARAGKGYGYTF. CDR3 DNA: TGCAGTGCTAGGGCAGGGAAGGGCTATGGCTACACCTTC. The chain couples TRBV20-1 to TRBJ1-2, with D possibly matching TRBD1 (5 bases). The length of the CDR3 is 13 residues. Trimming took 3 bases from V and 4 from J, leaving 12 bases between them. Germline V gives CDR1 DFQATT, CDR2 SNEGSKA (reference sequence).

The chain joins TRBV18 to TRBJ1-6, with a possible D match to TRBD1 (6 bases). V was pared by 4 bases and J by 10 bases, with 14 bases between. CDR1 and CDR2 from the germline V gene are KGHSH and LQKENI. The CDR3 runs to 14 residues. As DNA, the CDR3 is TGTGCCAGCTCACTACAGGGTCCGGGCTCACCCCTCCACTTT. Amino acids: CASSLQGPGSPLHF.

The rearrangement joins TRBV12-3 or TRBV12-4 to TRBJ1-2; a possible D gene is TRBD1 (6 bases). The V end lost 7 bases, the J end lost 5 bases, and 26 bases lay between the germline ends. The CDR3 totals 17 residues. The CDR3 is CASTTNRAKDRQYGYTF. CDR3 in DNA: TGTGCCAGCACCACAAACAGGGCGAAAGATCGGCAGTATGGCTACACCTTC.

This rearrangement joins TRBV20-1 to TRBJ1-1; D remains ambiguous. CDR3 size: 14 residues. The germline gives CDR1 DFQATT, CDR2 SNEGSKA (reference sequence). Trimming stripped 0 bases from V and 0 bases from J, with 8 bases between. The DNA of the CDR3 is TGCAGTGCTAGAGATGCGGAGGTGAACACTGAAGCTTTCTTT. It encodes CSARDAEVNTEAFF.